Listed here are 30 T cell receptor beta chains from one sample, sequenced in a study of OX40 agonist ivuxolimab in advanced cancers. Profiled with immunoSEQ multiplex PCR; TCRdb holds only in-frame clones, not every one. The table includes just under 65,000 clones, about 90% detected once. The sample here was CD4+ or CD8+ T cells sorted from blood, taken in a trial of the OX40 agonist ivuxolimab. The origin of the receptors is an adult with an advanced solid tumor such as melanoma, head and neck, liver or kidney cancer.

V usage is TRBV19 and J usage is TRBJ1-1; D not certain. The CDR3 spans 11 residues. Between the trimmed V and J ends, which lost 6 bases and 1 base, there was a span of 3 bases. Germline loops: CDR1 LNHDA, CDR2 SQIVND (reference sequence). The DNA of the CDR3 is TGTGCCAGTAGGACGAACACTGAAGCTTTCTTT. It is translated as CASRTNTEAFF.

In its sample, this clone was seen once. This chain connects TRBV21-1 to TRBJ2-5; the table's TRBD1 call for D was not verified on the DNA. TRBV21-1 is recorded as a pseudogene. The CDR3 consists of 15 residues. The CDR3 loop is CASSPQARGDETQYF. The CDR3 DNA reads TGTGCCAGCAGCCCTCAGGCCAGGGGCGACGAGACCCAGTACTTC.

The chain joins TRBV7-8 to TRBJ1-5; D might be TRBD1 (5 bases). Germline values: CDR1 SGHVS, CDR2 FQNEAQ. V was cut by 1 base and J by 1 base, with 11 bases left in between. The CDR3 totals 16 residues. CDR3 residues: CASSLGTQGSNQPQHF. Written as DNA, the CDR3 is TGTGCCAGCAGCTTAGGGACCCAGGGAAGCAATCAGCCCCAGCATTTT.

In regard to this clone: One end of the junction is discordant with germline, which a read error may explain. The chain is built from TRBV28 and TRBJ2-3; 8 bases are a match to TRBD1. Looked up from germline, CDR1 is MDHEN and CDR2 is SYDVKM. The CDR3 has 12 amino acids. The CDR3 region is CASSLMGQAHHF. The CDR3 region has the DNA TGTGCCAGCAGTTTAATGGGACAGGCCCATCATTTT.

A remark on this clone: The identical CDR3 is also encoded by other nucleotide sequences in the sample. The CDR3 coding sequence is TGCGCCAGCAGCTTGGAGTATCAAGAGACCCAGTACTTC. It codes for CASSLEYQETQYF. V is TRBV5-1 and J is TRBJ2-5; no clear D. The germline V gene encodes CDR1 SGHRS and CDR2 YFSETQ. V was shortened by 0 bases and J by 2 bases, with 5 bases between the two germline ends. CDR3 length: 13 residues.

This chain joins TRBV25-1 and TRBJ2-5, with 8 bases that match TRBD2. The CDR3 is 15 residues long. The germline V gene encodes CDR1 MGHDK and CDR2 SYGVNS. The trim removed 6 bases at V and 6 bases at J, leaving 12 bases unmatched. As DNA, the CDR3 is TGTGCCAGCAGCCGGGGGGTCGGGAGGGAAAAGACCCAGTACTTC. Residues: CASSRGVGREKTQYF.

In this sample, this clone turned up once. The chain uses TRBV30 and TRBJ2-4; no definite D call. The germline CDR1 and CDR2 sequences are GTSNPN and SVGIG (reference sequence). Trimming removed 2 bases from V and 7 bases from J, with 12 bases in between. CDR3 size: 13 residues. CDR3 protein: CAWSSGIGNIQYF. The CDR3 DNA reads as TGTGCCTGGAGTTCAGGCATTGGGAACATTCAGTACTTC.

The CDR3 protein is CASSPPSLRTGANVLTF. The CDR3 DNA sequence: TGTGCCAGCTCACCACCCAGTCTTCGCACTGGGGCCAACGTCCTGACTTTC. The gene calls are TRBV18 and TRBJ2-6; D ambiguous. The CDR3 length is 17 residues. Germline CDR1 reads KGHSH; CDR2 reads LQKENI. V shed 0 bases and J shed 2 bases, with 11 bases lying between them.

This sequence joins TRBV18 and TRBJ2-6, with D possibly TRBD1 on 6 matching bases. The CDR3 runs 16 residues. Germline values: CDR1 KGHSH, CDR2 LQKENI. Deletions cut 3 bases from V and 0 bases from J, with 9 bases between. DNA of the CDR3: TGTGCCAGCTCACCGACGGACAGCTCTGGGGCCAACGTCCTGACTTTC. Translation gives CASSPTDSSGANVLTF. The full variable domain, its missing parts supplied by reference TRBV18 and TRBJ2-6, is NAGVMQNPRHLVRRRGQEARLRCSPMKGHSHVYWYRQLPEEGLKFMVYLQKENIIDESGMPKERFSAEFPKEGPSILRIQQVVRGDSAAYFCASSPTDSSGANVLTFGAGSRLTVL.

V usage is TRBV6-5 and J usage is TRBJ1-1; D not resolved. CDR1 and CDR2 from the germline V gene are MNHEY and SVGAGI. This CDR3 contains 12 residues. The V end was cut by 2 bases, the J end by 1 base, with 2 bases between. Written as DNA, the CDR3 is TGTGCCAGCAGTTACACGAACACTGAAGCTTTCTTT. Its translation is CASSYTNTEAFF.

This clone has just one count. V is TRBV5-1 and J is TRBJ2-1, with TRBD2 identical over 12 bases. J gave up 8 bases and V 5 bases, and 8 bases lay outside the gene matches. Germline CDR1 and CDR2: SGHRS and YFSETQ. This CDR3 spans 15 amino acids. CDR3 sequence reads: CASSTSGRQQDEQFF. For the CDR3, the DNA is TGCGCCAGCAGTACTAGCGGGAGGCAGCAGGATGAGCAGTTCTTC.

The J gene is TRBJ2-5, the V gene TRBV28, with D unclear. The better agreement between TRBJ2-7 and the DNA end casts doubt on the J call. CDR1 and CDR2 from the germline V gene are MDHEN and SYDVKM. This CDR3 comprises 13 residues. CDR3 DNA: TGTGCCAGCAGTTCCCACAGCGCCTACGAGCAGTACTTC. Its translation: CASSSHSAYEQYF.

V and J are TRBV7-6 and TRBJ2-2; TRBD2 might be the D (6 bases). In germline, CDR1 is SGHVS, CDR2 FNYEAQ. The length of the CDR3 is 14 residues. Trimming left V 5 bases short and J 6 bases short, with 13 bases between. CDR3 in DNA: TGTGCCAGCAGCCCCAGTCGGGGGTCCGGGGAGCTGTTTTTT. Protein product: CASSPSRGSGELFF.

The rearrangement links TRBV28 to TRBJ2-7, with 12 bases lining up with TRBD2. The CDR3 loop spans 15 amino acids. CDR1 and CDR2 (germline): MDHEN, SYDVKM. The trim removed 2 bases at V and 7 bases at J, leaving 6 bases unmatched. The CDR3 sequence: CASSLAASGRGEQYF. The DNA for the CDR3 is TGTGCCAGCAGTTTAGCGGCTAGCGGGAGGGGTGAGCAGTACTTC. Supplemented by reference TRBV28 and TRBJ2-7, the full variable domain reads DVKVTQSSRYLVKRTGEKVFLECVQDMDHENMFWYRQDPGLGLRLIYFSYDVKMKEKGDIPEGYSVSREKKERFSLILESASTNQTSMYLCASSLAASGRGEQYFGPGTRLTVT.

The chain has TRBV19 and TRBJ1-2; maybe TRBD1 (5 bases). Between the trimmed V and J ends, which lost 7 bases and 3 bases, there was a span of 12 bases. From germline, CDR1 is LNHDA and CDR2 SQIVND (reference sequence). The CDR3 spans 13 residues. CDR3 coding DNA: TGTGCCAGTACCCCTCTAGGGGACTATGGCTACACCTTC. It codes for CASTPLGDYGYTF.

The rearrangement uses TRBV7-9 and TRBJ1-4; no clear D. CDR1 SEHNR and CDR2 FQNEAQ come from the germline V gene (reference sequence). Trimming removed 1 base from V and 4 bases from J, with 13 bases in between. This CDR3 has 16 amino acids. The CDR3 DNA reads as TGTGCCAGCAGCTTAGACACGGTTTCCTATAATGAAAAACTGTTTTTT. Protein product: CASSLDTVSYNEKLFF.

The chain links TRBV28 to TRBJ2-1; the match to TRBD2 covers 9 bases. Germline loops: CDR1 MDHEN, CDR2 SYDVKM. Trimming cost V 7 bases and J 2 bases; bases outside gene matches: 3. This CDR3 is built from 14 residues. DNA for the CDR3: TGTGCCAGCATTCCTAGCGGGACCTACAATGAGCAGTTCTTC. Residues: CASIPSGTYNEQFF.

This chain uses TRBV18 with TRBJ2-3; D ambiguous. The V gene lost 1 base and the J gene lost 2 bases, with 10 bases spanning the gap. The CDR3 has 15 residues. Looked up from germline, CDR1 is KGHSH and CDR2 is LQKENI. As DNA, the CDR3 is TGTGCCAGCTCACCACTCCGGCAGAACACAGATACGCAGTATTTT. Its translation is CASSPLRQNTDTQYF. Together with reference TRBV18 and TRBJ2-3, the CDR3 gives the full variable domain: NAGVMQNPRHLVRRRGQEARLRCSPMKGHSHVYWYRQLPEEGLKFMVYLQKENIIDESGMPKERFSAEFPKEGPSILRIQQVVRGDSAAYFCASSPLRQNTDTQYFGPGTRLTVL.

CDR3 sequence reads: CASSVGGTYEQYF. The CDR3 DNA reads TGTGCCAGCTCGGTGGGGGGGACCTACGAGCAGTACTTC. The rearrangement joins TRBV2 to TRBJ2-7, with TRBD2 matching 7 bases. With V trimmed by 8 bases and J by 2 bases, 6 bases remained unmatched. There are 13 residues in the CDR3. The germline V gene encodes CDR1 SNHLY and CDR2 FYNNEI.

V and J are TRBV5-1 and TRBJ2-7; no reliable D call. The V end lost 4 bases, the J end lost 5 bases, and 13 bases lay between the germline ends. The CDR3 spans 13 residues. Per the germline V gene, CDR1 is SGHRS and CDR2 is YFSETQ. CDR3 sequence: CASSATLQNEQYF. The DNA of the CDR3 is TGCGCCAGCAGCGCCACCCTCCAAAACGAGCAGTACTTC. Full variable domain (remainder filled in from reference TRBV5-1 and TRBJ2-7): KAGVTQTPRYLIKTRGQQVTLSCSPISGHRSVSWYQQTPGQGLQFLFEYFSETQRNKGNFPGRFSGRQFSNSRSEMNVSTLELGDSALYLCASSATLQNEQYFGPGTRLTVT.

CDR3 in amino acids: CASSVSGELRNTEAFF. The DNA for the CDR3 is TGTGCCAGTAGTGTATCAGGGGAGTTAAGGAACACTGAAGCTTTCTTT. The gene calls are TRBV19 and TRBJ1-1; a weak D match, TRBD1 (6 bases). This CDR3 comprises 16 residues. Trimming left V 5 bases short and J 1 base short, with 17 bases between. Germline V lookup: CDR1 LNHDA, CDR2 SQIVND (reference sequence).

In DNA form, the CDR3 reads TGCGCCAGCAGCTCTTCCCCGGGACACCCAACTAGCGGGGATCTCTACGAGCAGTACTTC. This sequence encodes CASSSSPGHPTSGDLYEQYF. The chain has TRBV5-1 and TRBJ2-7, with 10 bases aligning to TRBD2. Germline CDR1 is SGHRS and CDR2 is YFSETQ. The CDR3 runs to 20 residues. The V segment lost 3 bases and the J segment 3 bases; nucleotides outside the gene matches: 21.

V gene TRBV7-3 combines with J gene TRBJ1-1, with D hard to call. This CDR3 comprises 12 residues. Between the trimmed V and J ends, which lost 2 bases and 3 bases, there was a span of 4 bases. Germline assignment: CDR1 SGHTA and CDR2 FQGTGA. CDR3 protein: CASSLEYTEAFF. CDR3 nucleotides: TGTGCCAGCAGCTTAGAATACACTGAAGCTTTCTTT.

The rearrangement links TRBV19 to TRBJ2-3; a possible D gene is TRBD2 (5 bases). Trimming pared 3 bases from V and 1 base from J, leaving 8 bases between. CDR1 and CDR2 from the germline V gene are LNHDA and SQIVND (reference sequence). This CDR3 spans 14 amino acids. The DNA of the CDR3 is TGTGCCAGTAGTATTGGAGCGGGCACAGATACGCAGTATTTT. Translation: CASSIGAGTDTQYF.

This clone was observed once. The J gene is TRBJ2-6, the V gene TRBV21-1; the table calls TRBD2, which could not be checked here. TRBV21-1 is a recognized pseudogene. The CDR3 spans 19 residues. The CDR3 spells CASSKMWAGGPLGANVLTF. For the CDR3, the DNA is TGTGCCAGCAGCAAAATGTGGGCGGGAGGGCCACTCGGGGCCAACGTCCTGACTTTC.

The chain couples TRBV28 to TRBJ1-5, with a tentative D call TRBD1 (6 bases). V was cut by 5 bases and J by 2 bases, with 13 bases left in between. The CDR3 extends over 15 amino acids. CDR1 and CDR2 from the germline V gene are MDHEN and SYDVKM. CDR3: CASSPQGGGNQPQHF. The CDR3 bases are TGTGCCAGCAGTCCACAGGGAGGTGGCAATCAGCCCCAGCATTTT. Supplemented by reference TRBV28 and TRBJ1-5, the full variable domain reads DVKVTQSSRYLVKRTGEKVFLECVQDMDHENMFWYRQDPGLGLRLIYFSYDVKMKEKGDIPEGYSVSREKKERFSLILESASTNQTSMYLCASSPQGGGNQPQHFGDGTRLSIL.

This rearrangement joins TRBV12-5 to TRBJ2-5, with 8 nucleotides matching TRBD2. Germline values: CDR1 LGHNT, CDR2 FRNRAP. V trimming: 0 bases; J trimming: 5 bases; junction bases outside the gene matches: 14. CDR3 length: 18 residues. The CDR3 loop reads CASGLVSGGPSWAETQYF. CDR3 coding DNA: TGTGCTAGTGGTTTGGTATCGGGAGGGCCTTCTTGGGCGGAGACCCAGTACTTC.

The chain employs TRBV27 and TRBJ2-4; tentative D call: TRBD1 (5 bases). The V gene lost 1 base and the J gene lost 1 base, with 11 bases spanning the gap. This CDR3 is 16 amino acids long. Germline V lookup: CDR1 MNHEY, CDR2 SMNVEV (reference sequence). Written as DNA, the CDR3 is TGTGCCAGCAGTTTATTCCCAGGGTTGGCCAAAAACATTCAGTACTTC. This translates into CASSLFPGLAKNIQYF.

This clone was recorded once. V usage is TRBV5-8 and J usage is TRBJ2-1; D is uncertain. V gave up 0 bases and J gave up 5 bases, with 9 bases separating them. Germline CDR1 and CDR2: SGHTS and YDEGEE. This CDR3 region has 14 residues. CDR3 loop: CASSLGGPHNEQFF. The CDR3 nucleotides are TGTGCCAGCAGCTTGGGGGGTCCCCACAATGAGCAGTTCTTC.

The chain combines TRBV7-9 with TRBJ2-7; TRBD1 agrees at 7 bases. Germline V lookup: CDR1 SEHNR, CDR2 FQNEAQ (reference sequence). After removal of 4 bases from V and 3 bases from J, the junction contained 6 bases not matched to a gene. The CDR3 is 14 amino acids. As DNA, the CDR3 is TGTGCCAGCAGCTCAGGACAGGACCTCTACGAGCAGTACTTC. It is translated as CASSSGQDLYEQYF. Full variable domain (outside the CDR3, taken from reference TRBV7-9 and TRBJ2-7): DTGVSQNPRHKITKRGQNVTFRCDPISEHNRLYWYRQTLGQGPEFLTYFQNEAQLEKSRLLSDRFSAERPKGSFSTLEIQRTEQGDSAMYLCASSSGQDLYEQYFGPGTRLTVT.